Below, 28 T cell receptor beta chains from the same sample are listed, as sequenced in a study of blood T cell repertoires in COVID-19. Sequencing was performed with immunoSEQ multiplex PCR; in TCRdb, only in-frame clones are kept and a portion is missing. The sample yields roughly 99,000 clones, approximately 85% seen once. Sequenced: peripheral blood. All receptors come from a woman older than 75 with active or convalescent COVID-19.

This clone appeared a single time. The CDR3 DNA sequence: TGTGCCAGCAGCTCTCTAGCGTATAACACCGGGGAGCTGTTTTTT. The encoded protein is CASSSLAYNTGELFF. The genes are TRBV7-2 and TRBJ2-2; D may be TRBD2 (6 bases). Germline lookup yields CDR1 SGHTA and CDR2 FQGNSA. The CDR3 loop spans 15 amino acids. V shed 4 bases and J shed 2 bases, with 11 bases lying between them. Complete variable domain (other parts from reference TRBV7-2 and TRBJ2-2): GAGVSQSPSNKVTEKGKDVELRCDPISGHTALYWYRQSLGQGLEFLIYFQGNSAPDKSGLPSDRFSAERTGGSVSTLTIQRTQQEDSAVYLCASSSLAYNTGELFFGEGSRLTVL.

The gene calls are TRBV5-1 and TRBJ2-1, with TRBD1 identical over 11 bases. Trimming cost V 3 bases and J 15 bases; bases outside gene matches: 5. The CDR3 runs to 12 residues. CDR1 and CDR2 from the germline V gene are SGHRS and YFSETQ. This CDR3 is CASSWGDRGWFF. For the CDR3, the DNA is TGCGCCAGCAGCTGGGGGGACAGGGGGTGGTTCTTC.

The chain joins TRBV10-3 to TRBJ1-4; 9 bases align to TRBD1. CDR1 ENHRY and CDR2 SYGVKD come from the germline V gene. CDR3 length: 17 residues. The junction had 15 bases not matched to a gene; V was cut back by 10 bases and J by 3 bases. The CDR3 nucleotides read TGTGCCAGTCGGTTGGGACAGGGCTCGTCGGCTAATGAAAAACTGTTTTTT. Translating it yields CASRLGQGSSANEKLFF.

The rearrangement uses TRBV6-5 and TRBJ1-5, with a tentative D call TRBD1 (5 bases). V lost 8 bases to trimming and J lost 3 bases, with 11 bases between them. Germline loops: CDR1 MNHEY, CDR2 SVGAGI. There are 13 residues in the CDR3. The CDR3, as DNA: TGTGCCAGCGCGGACAAATACAATCAGCCCCAGCATTTT. This gives the protein CASADKYNQPQHF.

The chain is built from TRBV18 and TRBJ2-7, with a weak D call TRBD1 (5 bases). The length of the CDR3 is 14 residues. CDR1 is KGHSH, CDR2 LQKENI, per germline. V was shortened by 0 bases and J by 5 bases, with 11 bases between the two germline ends. CDR3 bases: TGTGCCAGCTCACCACCGGCCACAGGCCACGAGCAGTACTTC. Amino acids: CASSPPATGHEQYF.

The V call is TRBV6-6, the J call TRBJ2-7; the match to TRBD1 covers 9 bases. CDR1 and CDR2 (germline): MNHNY, SVGAGI (reference sequence). The CDR3 is 17 residues long. The ends lost 5 bases at V and 3 bases at J; junction bases unmatched: 14. The CDR3: CASSPRTGEGLHYEQYF. CDR3 nucleotides: TGTGCCAGCAGTCCGCGGACAGGGGAGGGTTTACACTACGAGCAGTACTTC.

This chain joins TRBV29-1 and TRBJ2-7; D is possibly TRBD1 (5 bases). V was pared by 7 bases and J by 0 bases, with 10 bases between. CDR1 is SQVTM, CDR2 ANQGSEA, per germline. The length of the CDR3 is 12 residues. CDR3 in amino acids: CSGATDSYEQYF. The CDR3 DNA reads TGCAGCGGGGCGACAGACTCCTACGAGCAGTACTTC.

The V call is TRBV4-3, the J call TRBJ2-1, with a weak D call TRBD1 (5 bases). Germline V lookup: CDR1 LGHNA, CDR2 YSLEER. This CDR3 has 14 residues. V was trimmed by 1 base and J by 5 bases, leaving 9 bases between them. In DNA form, the CDR3 reads TGCGCCAGCAGCCAAGTTTACAGGCACAATGAGCAGTTCTTC. Translation: CASSQVYRHNEQFF.

The V and J genes are TRBV4-3 and TRBJ2-1; 8 positions match TRBD2. Germline lookup yields CDR1 LGHNA and CDR2 YSLEER. V lost 3 bases and J lost 8; bases outside the gene matches: 12. This CDR3 comprises 16 residues. The CDR3 loop is CASSQARGLASHEQFF. The DNA for the CDR3 is TGCGCCAGCAGCCAGGCCCGAGGACTAGCCTCGCATGAGCAGTTCTTC.

V gene TRBV18 combines with J gene TRBJ2-5; 9 bases map to TRBD1. Germline V gives CDR1 KGHSH, CDR2 LQKENI. J lost 7 bases, V lost 2 bases, and 8 bases had no gene match. The CDR3 covers 15 residues. The CDR3 loop is CASSPYTGGSGTQYF. The CDR3, as DNA: TGTGCCAGCTCACCATATACAGGGGGCAGCGGGACCCAGTACTTC.

This clone was seen once. Other DNA sequences within the sample encode an identical CDR3. This chain connects TRBV20-1 to TRBJ2-7, with a weak D call TRBD1 (6 bases). The CDR3 is 11 residues long. V lost 3 bases and J lost 3, with 6 bases in between. Germline V gene sequence: CDR1 DFQATT, CDR2 SNEGSKA (reference sequence). In DNA, the CDR3 is TGCAGTGCTAGGGACAGCTACGAGCAGTACTTC. Amino acid sequence: CSARDSYEQYF.

The rearrangement joins TRBV7-3 to TRBJ2-2, with D maybe TRBD2 (6 bases). The CDR3 has 15 amino acids. Germline assignment: CDR1 SGHTA and CDR2 FQGTGA. Trimming pared 5 bases from V and 2 bases from J, leaving 12 bases between. CDR3 DNA: TGTGCCAGCAGCCCCGGGAGTTTAAACACCGGGGAGCTGTTTTTT. Residues: CASSPGSLNTGELFF. Together with reference TRBV7-3 and TRBJ2-2, the CDR3 gives the full variable domain: GAGVSQTPSNKVTEKGKYVELRCDPISGHTALYWYRQSLGQGPEFLIYFQGTGAADDSGLPNDRFFAVRPEGSVSTLKIQRTERGDSAVYLCASSPGSLNTGELFFGEGSRLTVL.

The CDR3 region is CSVEVGQGGKTEAFF. In nucleotides, the CDR3 is TGCAGCGTTGAAGTGGGACAGGGGGGAAAGACTGAAGCTTTCTTT. The gene calls are TRBV29-1 and TRBJ1-1; 11 bases match TRBD1. Germline CDR1 and CDR2: SQVTM and ANQGSEA. The trim removed 1 base at V and 5 bases at J, leaving 6 bases unmatched. The CDR3 is made up of 15 amino acids.

This chain connects TRBV5-6 to TRBJ2-7; a possible D gene is TRBD2 (6 bases). Germline V gives CDR1 SGHDT, CDR2 YYEEEE. CDR3 length: 16 amino acids. The V end lost 0 bases, the J end lost 6 bases, and 19 bases lay between the germline ends. As DNA, the CDR3 is TGTGCCAGCAGCTTGGCCCCGACGGGAGCTTCGGGCGAGCAGTACTTC. Its translation: CASSLAPTGASGEQYF.

The V and J genes are TRBV14 and TRBJ2-1; 11 bases match TRBD2. Trimming cost V 0 bases and J 9 bases; bases outside gene matches: 13. The CDR3 covers 18 residues. Germline V CDR1 and CDR2: SGHDN, FVKESK. CDR3 protein: CASSQDASLAGGRREQFF. The CDR3 DNA is TGTGCCAGCAGCCAAGATGCGAGTCTAGCGGGAGGACGCCGTGAGCAGTTCTTC.

The chain has TRBV28 and TRBJ2-3; D is undetermined. V lost 6 bases and J 4 bases, leaving 17 bases between the germline ends. In germline, CDR1 is MDHEN, CDR2 SYDVKM. This CDR3 spans 15 amino acids. The CDR3 sequence is CASSSSTMIADTQYF. The CDR3 DNA reads as TGTGCCAGCAGCTCCTCAACTATGATCGCAGATACGCAGTATTTT. The whole variable domain, filled in from reference TRBV28 and TRBJ2-3, reads DVKVTQSSRYLVKRTGEKVFLECVQDMDHENMFWYRQDPGLGLRLIYFSYDVKMKEKGDIPEGYSVSREKKERFSLILESASTNQTSMYLCASSSSTMIADTQYFGPGTRLTVL.

The chain links TRBV5-1 to TRBJ1-1; the D is unclear. The CDR3 is 16 residues long. Germline lookup yields CDR1 SGHRS and CDR2 YFSETQ. V was pared by 0 bases and J by 1 base, with 13 bases between. CDR3 amino acids: CASSLDPAGANTEAFF. In nucleotides, the CDR3 is TGCGCCAGCAGCTTGGATCCGGCAGGTGCGAACACTGAAGCTTTCTTT.

V and J are TRBV6-6 and TRBJ2-4; 7 positions agree with TRBD1. The germline gives CDR1 MNHNY, CDR2 SVGAGI (reference sequence). The V segment lost 0 bases and the J segment 2 bases; nucleotides outside the gene matches: 4. CDR3 length: 16 residues. The CDR3 spells CASSYSRGRTKNIQYF. CDR3 DNA sequence: TGTGCCAGCAGTTACTCGAGGGGGCGGACCAAAAACATTCAGTACTTC.

The rearrangement joins TRBV28 to TRBJ2-6, with 8 positions matching TRBD2. Germline loops: CDR1 MDHEN, CDR2 SYDVKM. Trimming removed 4 bases from V and 3 bases from J; junction bases left unmatched: 5. This CDR3 has 16 residues. CDR3 nucleotides: TGTGCCAGCAGTTCCCCGGGGGGGAATGGGGCCAACGTCCTGACTTTC. This translates into CASSSPGGNGANVLTF.

The J gene is TRBJ2-3, the V gene TRBV29-1; D gene unclear. Looked up from germline, CDR1 is SQVTM and CDR2 is ANQGSEA. Trimming pared 4 bases from V and 8 bases from J, leaving 13 bases between. CDR3 length equals 12 residues. CDR3 in DNA: TGCAGCGTTGTATTACTACGCCCTACGCAGTATTTT. This sequence encodes CSVVLLRPTQYF.

As to this clone: At one boundary the junction diverges from the germline segment, which might be a read error. The chain employs TRBV5-1 and TRBJ2-7; possibly TRBD1 for D (6 bases). From germline, CDR1 is SGHRS and CDR2 YFSETQ. This CDR3 has 13 residues. Here the CDR3 reads CASRDPGDSEQYF. DNA for the CDR3: TGTGCCAGCAGAGACCCAGGGGATTCCGAGCAGTACTTC.

The chain is built from TRBV9 and TRBJ2-5, with 7 bases that match TRBD1. Germline CDR1 and CDR2: SGDLS and YYNGEE. The CDR3 covers 14 residues. J was trimmed by 3 bases and V by 0 bases; bases with no gene match: 2. CDR3 in DNA: TGTGCCAGCAGCGTAGCGGGACAGAAAGAGACCCAGTACTTC. This codes for CASSVAGQKETQYF. Complete variable domain (other parts from reference TRBV9 and TRBJ2-5): DSGVTQTPKHLITATGQRVTLRCSPRSGDLSVYWYQQSLDQGLQFLIQYYNGEERAKGNILERFSAQQFPDLHSELNLSSLELGDSALYFCASSVAGQKETQYFGPGTRLLVL.

CDR3 bases: TGCGCCAGCAGCGAACAGGGCCCAGCAGATACGCAGTATTTT. Translating it yields CASSEQGPADTQYF. The chain is built from TRBV4-1 and TRBJ2-3; a weak D match, TRBD1 (6 bases). The CDR3 consists of 14 residues. The germline gives CDR1 MGHRA, CDR2 YSYEKL. With 5 bases removed from V and 4 bases from J, the gap between germline ends came to 13 bases.

This clone was seen a few times. The chain combines TRBV27 with TRBJ1-5; 10 bases map to TRBD1. The V gene's germline CDR1 is MNHEY and CDR2 SMNVEV (reference sequence). The V gene end was trimmed by 3 bases and the J gene end by 6 bases; junction bases not matched to a gene: 5. The CDR3 consists of 15 residues. The chain's CDR3 is CASSLTGGAGQPQHF. In nucleotides, the CDR3 is TGTGCCAGCAGTTTGACAGGGGGCGCGGGTCAGCCCCAGCATTTT.

V usage is TRBV27 and J usage is TRBJ2-7; TRBD2 matches 13 bases. The CDR3 loop spans 15 amino acids. Trimming took 6 bases from V and 4 from J; bases not matched to a gene: 6. Germline loops: CDR1 MNHEY, CDR2 SMNVEV (reference sequence). The CDR3 spells CASSPGLAGDYEQYF. The CDR3 DNA reads TGTGCCAGCAGCCCCGGACTAGCGGGAGATTACGAGCAGTACTTC.

The chain has TRBV18 and TRBJ1-6; TRBD1 aligns across 9 bases. This CDR3 region has 13 residues. Germline V CDR1 and CDR2: KGHSH, LQKENI. The V gene end was trimmed by 8 bases and the J gene end by 9 bases; junction bases not matched to a gene: 5. Here the CDR3 DNA reads TGTGCCAGCCGGGACAGGGTTCTTTCACCCCTCCACTTT. Residues: CASRDRVLSPLHF.

V usage is TRBV2 and J usage is TRBJ2-4; D is perhaps TRBD2 (6 bases). The germline CDR1 and CDR2 sequences are SNHLY and FYNNEI. With 6 bases removed from V and 9 bases from J, the gap between germline ends came to 21 bases. CDR3 length: 15 amino acids. CDR3 in amino acids: CASRTGSGTEIIQYF. CDR3 sequence (DNA): TGTGCCAGCAGGACCGGGAGTGGTACGGAAATCATTCAGTACTTC.

This sequence joins TRBV5-6 and TRBJ2-7; TRBD1 matches at 7 bases. CDR1 SGHDT and CDR2 YYEEEE come from the germline V gene. V lost 2 bases, J lost 3 bases, and 5 bases stayed unmatched. The CDR3 consists of 14 residues. This chain's CDR3 is CASSFRGKNYEQYF. CDR3 DNA: TGTGCCAGCAGCTTCAGGGGGAAGAACTACGAGCAGTACTTC.